This TCR beta chain comes out of a study of blood T cell repertoires in COVID-19. Study as a whole: T cells, B-cell-depleted T cells, or PBMCs supplied cDNA or gDNA.

As handled by the study authors: Nucleated cell number was recorded as an estimate derived from reference gene primer amplification. Method: immunoSEQ multiplex PCR; TCRdb's copy keeps in-frame clones and lacks some. The DNA was the basis for D and trimming; V, J and clone size are from that table. The table includes 20,000 to 30,000 clones, around 93% detected once. CDR3 size: 16 residues. Per the germline V gene, CDR1 is SGHNT and CDR2 is YYREEE (reference sequence). V was clipped by 0 bases and J by 5 bases; unmatched bases: 8. The origin of this receptor is a human donor in a cohort sampled during active COVID-19. The sequencing sample was made of peripheral blood. J is TRBJ2-5 and V is TRBV5-4; 9 nucleotides line up with TRBD1. The CDR3 sequence: CASSLAGTGISETQYF. CDR3 nucleotides: TGTGCCAGCAGCTTGGCCGGGACAGGGATTTCGGAGACCCAGTACTTC.